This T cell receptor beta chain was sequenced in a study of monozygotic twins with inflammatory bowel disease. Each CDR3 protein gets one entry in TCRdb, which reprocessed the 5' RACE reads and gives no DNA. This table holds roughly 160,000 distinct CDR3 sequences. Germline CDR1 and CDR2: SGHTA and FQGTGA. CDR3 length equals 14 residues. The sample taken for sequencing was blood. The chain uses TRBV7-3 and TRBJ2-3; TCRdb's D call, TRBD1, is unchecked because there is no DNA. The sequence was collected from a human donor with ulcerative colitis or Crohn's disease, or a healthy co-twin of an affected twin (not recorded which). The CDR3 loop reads CASSFRQRTDTQYF.